These T cell receptor beta chains were read from a single sample in a study of blood T cell repertoires in COVID-19. Only in-frame clones appear in the TCRdb table, and some are missing; sequencing was by immunoSEQ multiplex PCR. This table holds 180,000 or so clones, approximately 85% found once. Sequenced sample: PBMCs or T cells enriched from blood (not recorded which). These TCRs come from a man aged 40-49 years who had recovered from COVID-19. Each CDR3 is given with its conserved first and last residue. The D gene is left open where the match is weak. Clone size appears in some rows only: once, few, many, or a class for an expanded clone.

j_call,v_call,clone_size,d_call,cdr3_nt,cdr3_aa
TRBJ1-1,TRBV7-9,.,TRBD1,TGTGCCAGCAGCTGGACAGGGGGGGACACTGAAGCTTTCTTT,CASSWTGGDTEAFF
TRBJ1-2,TRBV5-4,once,.,TGTGCCAGCAGCGGGGGAGGGCGGGGGGACTATGGCTACACCTTC,CASSGGGRGDYGYTF
TRBJ2-3,TRBV5-1,.,TRBD1,TGCGCCAGCAGCTGGGACAGGGGACATACGCAGTATTTT,CASSWDRGHTQYF
TRBJ1-2,TRBV6-5,.,TRBD1,TGTGCCAGCAATGGACAGGGGGCGCACGGCTACACCTTC,CASNGQGAHGYTF
TRBJ2-1,TRBV4-1,.,TRBD2,TGCGCCAGCAGCCAGGGACTAGCGGGGGGCTACAATGAGCAGTTCTTC,CASSQGLAGGYNEQFF
TRBJ2-5,TRBV6-5,.,TRBD2,TGTGCCAGCAGTTCACTTGGGACTACTCAAGAGACCCAGTACTTC,CASSSLGTTQETQYF
TRBJ1-3,TRBV10-2,.,.,TGCGCCAGCAGTGACCCGCACAGGGTGGACACCATATATTTT,CASSDPHRVDTIYF
TRBJ1-3,TRBV19,.,TRBD1,TGTGCCAGTAGCCAGACAGGGCTCTCTGGAAACACCATATATTTT,CASSQTGLSGNTIYF
TRBJ1-1,TRBV15,.,.,TGTGCCACCAGCATCCCACCGAGAGCGAACACTGAAGCTTTCTTT,CATSIPPRANTEAFF
TRBJ1-2,TRBV6-5,.,.,TGTGCCAGCAGTTCTGGTCCGGGTCCGTATGGCTACACCTTC,CASSSGPGPYGYTF
TRBJ1-3,TRBV6-5,.,.,TGTGCCAGCAGTTACTCCGAAGGGGTCGGAAACACCATATATTTT,CASSYSEGVGNTIYF
TRBJ1-1,TRBV9,.,.,TGTGCCAGCAGCGTAGGCACAGGGTTCGACACTGAAGCTTTCTTT,CASSVGTGFDTEAFF
TRBJ2-1,TRBV19,once,TRBD2,TGTGCCAGTAGTATTGGAGCGGGGGGGAACAATGAGCAGTTCTTC,CASSIGAGGNNEQFF
TRBJ1-6,TRBV6-1,once,.,TGTGCCAGCAGTGGTCAGGGAGGCTCCTATAATTCACCCCTCCACTTT,CASSGQGGSYNSPLHF
TRBJ1-2,TRBV12-3/TRBV12-4,once,.,TGTGCCAGCAGTTTAGTTACAGGGCGGGGCTACACCTTC,CASSLVTGRGYTF